These 17 T cell receptor beta chains share one sample of origin, sequenced in a study of post-analysis software for immune sequencing data. The study, taken as a whole, reports: When patients were compared with controls, 5 or 6 TRBV segments were more frequent, TRBV5-6, TRBV5-1 and TRBV20-1 among them.

Unique molecular identifiers were present in the TCR beta cDNA libraries. Each CDR3 protein is one row after TCRdb ran MiXCR on the PCR reads. The sample lists some 800,000 distinct CDR3 sequences, roughly 50% occurring once. Their target antigens are unknown. The source material was blood. The receptors stem from a girl aged 10 to 17 with multiple sclerosis.

The J gene is TRBJ2-5, the V gene TRBV7-8; possible D gene TRBD2, 6 bases. Trimming removed 3 bases from V and 1 base from J, with 15 bases in between. The germline V gene encodes CDR1 SGHVS and CDR2 FQNEAQ. The CDR3 has 16 residues. The DNA for the CDR3 is TGTGCCAGCAGCTTTAGGGACCCCGGGGGCCAAGAGACCCAGTACTTC. Amino acids: CASSFRDPGGQETQYF.

Comments on this clonotype: A much bigger clone sits one base away, suggesting this may be a read error. The rearrangement links TRBV7-2 to TRBJ2-7; D not certain. There are 13 residues in the CDR3. CDR1 and CDR2 (germline): SGHTA, FQGNSA. Trimming shortened V by 4 bases and J by 0 bases, and 7 bases separated the two germline ends. CDR3 in amino acids: CASSSAVSYEQYF. The CDR3 DNA is TGTGCCAGCAGCTCGGCGGTCTCCTACGAGCAGTACTTC.

This clonotype was observed a few times. This chain uses TRBV5-1 with TRBJ2-2, with a weak D call TRBD2 (5 bases). Per the germline V gene, CDR1 is SGHRS and CDR2 is YFSETQ. CDR3 length equals 17 residues. Trimming took 0 bases from V and 4 from J, leaving 16 bases between them. CDR3: CASSLEFWSGSTGELFF. DNA for the CDR3: TGCGCCAGCAGCTTGGAATTTTGGTCGGGGAGCACCGGGGAGCTGTTTTTT.

The chain uses TRBV5-6 and TRBJ2-7; tentative D call: TRBD1 (6 bases). Germline V gene lookup returns CDR1 SGHDT and CDR2 YYEEEE. The CDR3 has 14 residues. V lost 3 bases, J lost 5 bases, and 15 bases lay in between. The CDR3 nucleotides read TGTGCCAGCAGCTACCACAGGGAGAGGCACGAGCAGTACTTC. Its translation: CASSYHRERHEQYF.

Details on this clonotype: At one end, the junction sequence differs from germline, possibly due to a read error. The rearrangement links TRBV6-4 to TRBJ2-1; 10 nucleotides match TRBD2. Germline V gene lookup returns CDR1 MRHNA and CDR2 SNTAGT. CDR3 length equals 15 residues. CDR3 bases: TGTGCCAGCAGTCCCGGGACTAGCGATTACAATGGGCAGTTCTTC. This sequence encodes CASSPGTSDYNGQFF.

The rearrangement links TRBV14 to TRBJ2-1; 14 nucleotides agree with TRBD2. The CDR3 sequence is 20 residues long. CDR1 is SGHDN, CDR2 FVKESK, per germline. Germline trimming cut 4 bases from V and 4 bases from J; bases unmatched to any gene: 15. For the CDR3, the DNA is TGTGCCAGCAGCCGAGCGACCCCACGGACTAGCGGGAGGCAGTACAATGAGCAGTTCTTC. As protein: CASSRATPRTSGRQYNEQFF. The variable domain in full, with the rest retrieved from reference TRBV14 and TRBJ2-1, is EAGVTQFPSHSVIEKGQTVTLRCDPISGHDNLYWYRRVMGKEIKFLLHFVKESKQDESGMPNNRFLAERTGGTYSTLKVQPAELEDSGVYFCASSRATPRTSGRQYNEQFFGPGTRLTVL.

This clonotype has only a few counts. The chain employs TRBV29-1 and TRBJ2-7, with a possible D match to TRBD1 (5 bases). Germline loops: CDR1 SQVTM, CDR2 ANQGSEA. V was shortened by 4 bases and J by 2 bases, with 9 bases between the two germline ends. The CDR3 sequence is 12 residues long. Here the CDR3 DNA reads TGCAGCGTTGTAAGGGGCCCCTACGAGCAGTACTTC. Protein product: CSVVRGPYEQYF.

This clonotype was seen more than once but under ten times. This sequence joins TRBV20-1 and TRBJ2-1; maybe TRBD2 (6 bases). Germline CDR1 and CDR2: DFQATT and SNEGSKA (reference sequence). V was trimmed by 3 bases and J by 12 bases, leaving 12 bases between them. The CDR3 covers 11 residues. In DNA, the CDR3 is TGCAGTGCTAGGGCGGGACCTAGGCAGTTCTTC. This sequence encodes CSARAGPRQFF.

V is TRBV12-3 or TRBV12-4 and J is TRBJ2-1; D is ambiguous. This CDR3 region has 14 residues. V was clipped by 8 bases and J by 8 bases, with 19 bases between them. CDR3 coding DNA: TGTGCCAGCGGGCATAGATCCACGATCGATGAGCAGTTCTTC. This codes for CASGHRSTIDEQFF.

The gene calls are TRBV3-1 and TRBJ2-1; TRBD2 matches 8 bases. After removal of 7 bases from V and 6 bases from J, the junction contained 8 bases not matched to a gene. Germline CDR1 reads LGHDT; CDR2 reads YNNKEL (reference sequence). The CDR3 runs to 14 residues. The CDR3, as DNA: TGTGCCAGCACCCCGAGAGCGGGAGTCAATGAGCAGTTCTTC. Protein: CASTPRAGVNEQFF.

The chain links TRBV4-3 to TRBJ2-7; 12 bases line up with TRBD2. Germline CDR1 reads LGHNA; CDR2 reads YSLEER. Trimming cost V 0 bases and J 0 bases; bases outside gene matches: 3. This CDR3 comprises 17 residues. The CDR3 sequence is CASSQELAGGSSYEQYF. DNA of the CDR3: TGCGCCAGCAGCCAAGAGCTAGCGGGAGGGAGCTCCTACGAGCAGTACTTC.

This clonotype was seen more than once but under ten times. CDR3: CATSRQTSLAGELFF. The CDR3 DNA is TGTGCCACCAGCCGACAGACTAGTTTGGCCGGGGAGCTGTTTTTT. This chain joins TRBV15 and TRBJ2-2, with D perhaps matching TRBD2 (6 bases). This CDR3 is 15 amino acids long. V was pared by 5 bases and J by 6 bases, with 16 bases between. Germline loops: CDR1 LNHNV, CDR2 YYDKDF (reference sequence). The full variable domain, its missing parts supplied by reference TRBV15 and TRBJ2-2, is DAMVIQNPRYQVTQFGKPVTLSCSQTLNHNVMYWYQQKSSQAPKLLFHYYDKDFNNEADTPDNFQSRRPNTSFCFLDIRSPGLGDTAMYLCATSRQTSLAGELFFGEGSRLTVL.

This chain connects TRBV27 to TRBJ1-1; possible D gene TRBD1, 6 bases. The V end lost 0 bases, the J end lost 5 bases, and 13 bases lay between the germline ends. Looked up from germline, CDR1 is MNHEY and CDR2 is SMNVEV (reference sequence). The CDR3 sequence is 15 residues long. DNA of the CDR3: TGTGCCAGCAGTTTATCTCAAGGGGGGGGGACTGAAGCTTTCTTT. Residues: CASSLSQGGGTEAFF.

V usage is TRBV27 and J usage is TRBJ1-1; D not certain. The CDR3 is 16 amino acids. Looked up from germline, CDR1 is MNHEY and CDR2 is SMNVEV (reference sequence). Trimming cost V 0 bases and J 3 bases, with 14 bases left between them. The CDR3 coding sequence is TGTGCCAGCAGTTTATCGTCCCTCAGGAGGGACACTGAAGCTTTCTTT. This translates into CASSLSSLRRDTEAFF.

This chain joins TRBV7-2 and TRBJ2-1; D is tentatively TRBD1 or TRBD2 (6 bases each). CDR1 and CDR2 from the germline V gene are SGHTA and FQGNSA. The CDR3 sequence is 13 residues long. Trimming pared 3 bases from V and 8 bases from J, leaving 11 bases between. The CDR3 is CASSLPGAHEQFF. CDR3 sequence (DNA): TGTGCCAGCAGCTTGCCGGGGGCGCATGAGCAGTTCTTC.

This chain connects TRBV7-2 to TRBJ2-3; D possibly corresponds to TRBD2 (6 bases). Germline V gene sequence: CDR1 SGHTA, CDR2 FQGNSA. The CDR3 has 17 amino acids. The V end was cut by 0 bases, the J end by 2 bases, with 15 bases between. The CDR3 here is CASSLASPVGLTDTQYF. Written as DNA, the CDR3 is TGTGCCAGCAGCTTAGCCAGCCCCGTGGGACTCACAGATACGCAGTATTTT.

The chain combines TRBV6-1 with TRBJ1-1; D is perhaps TRBD1 (5 bases). CDR1 and CDR2 (germline): MNHNS, SASEGT. Trimming stripped 0 bases from V and 0 bases from J, with 11 bases between. This CDR3 contains 16 residues. CDR3 in amino acids: CASSEAVGRLNTEAFF. In nucleotides, the CDR3 is TGTGCCAGCAGTGAAGCCGTGGGACGGCTGAACACTGAAGCTTTCTTT.